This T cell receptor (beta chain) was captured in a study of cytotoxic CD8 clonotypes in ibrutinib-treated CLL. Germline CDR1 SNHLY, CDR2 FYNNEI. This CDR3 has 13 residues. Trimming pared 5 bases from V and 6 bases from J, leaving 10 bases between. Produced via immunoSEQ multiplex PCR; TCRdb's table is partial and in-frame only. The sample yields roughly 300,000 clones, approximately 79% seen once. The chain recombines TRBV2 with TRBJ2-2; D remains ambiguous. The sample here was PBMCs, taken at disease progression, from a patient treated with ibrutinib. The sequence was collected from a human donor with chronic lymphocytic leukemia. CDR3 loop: CASSYQEPGELFF. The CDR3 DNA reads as TGTGCCAGCAGTTATCAGGAGCCCGGGGAGCTGTTTTTT.